This T cell receptor (beta chain) was recovered during a study of T cell changes during pregnancy in multiple sclerosis. Only in-frame clones appear in the TCRdb table, and some are missing; sequencing was by immunoSEQ multiplex PCR. Among under 50,000 clones listed, roughly 90% were seen once. Germline V lookup: CDR1 LGHNA, CDR2 YSLEER. V lost 0 bases and J lost 9, with 6 bases in between. CDR3 length equals 12 residues. The material was CD8+ T cells from peripheral blood mononuclear cells, obtained in the first trimester of pregnancy. The chain has TRBV4-3 and TRBJ1-3; D is undetermined. This clonotype was obtained from a female donor with multiple sclerosis, enrolled in a pregnancy study. CDR3 in DNA: TGCGCCAGCAGCCAAGAAAGCGGCACCATATATTTT. Translated: CASSQESGTIYF.